This T cell receptor beta chain was documented in a study of CD8 T cells in ankylosing spondylitis. Germline V gene data show CDR1 as SQVTM and CDR2 as ANQGSEA. V was pared by 4 bases and J by 5 bases, with 5 bases between. The CDR3 runs 10 residues. Library preparation for TCR beta used quantitative 5'-RACE with molecular barcodes. TCRdb itself ran the 5' RACE reads through MiXCR, one entry per CDR3 protein. The sample yields 210,000 or so distinct CDR3 sequences, 20% to 30% seen once. Details on this clonotype: Its target is not known.

Overall study results and limits: Roughly eight highly homologous variants made up a TCR beta motif, and this motif appeared characteristic of ankylosing spondylitis blood. Reportedly, disease-linked clones are significantly enriched in ankylosing spondylitis patients' matched synovial fluid. Clones linked to the disease showed a CD8+ phenotype. They occurred at relatively low frequencies in peripheral blood.

The chain combines TRBV29-1 with TRBJ1-1; D is uncertain. This receptor was obtained from a male donor with ankylosing spondylitis or in good health (not recorded which). The sequencing input was blood, either unsorted or a sorted T cell fraction (not recorded which). CDR3 region: CSVAWTEAFF. As DNA, the CDR3 is TGCAGCGTTGCCTGGACTGAAGCTTTCTTT.